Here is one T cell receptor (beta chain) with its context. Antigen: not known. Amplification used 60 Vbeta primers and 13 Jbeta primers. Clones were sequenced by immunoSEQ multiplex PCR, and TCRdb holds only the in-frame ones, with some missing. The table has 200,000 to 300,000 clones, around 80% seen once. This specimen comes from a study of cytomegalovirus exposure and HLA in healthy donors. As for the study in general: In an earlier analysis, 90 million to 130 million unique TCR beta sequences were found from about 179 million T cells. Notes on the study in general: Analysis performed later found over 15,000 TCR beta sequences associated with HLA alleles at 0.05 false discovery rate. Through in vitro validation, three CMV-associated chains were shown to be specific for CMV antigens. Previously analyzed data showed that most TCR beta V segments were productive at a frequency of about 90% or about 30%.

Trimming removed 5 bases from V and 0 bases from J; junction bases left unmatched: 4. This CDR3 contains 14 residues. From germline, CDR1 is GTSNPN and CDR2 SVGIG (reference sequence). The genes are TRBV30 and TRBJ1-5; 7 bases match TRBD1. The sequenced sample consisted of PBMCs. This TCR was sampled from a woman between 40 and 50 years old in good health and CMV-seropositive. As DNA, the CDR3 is TGTGCCTGGGCCGGACAGGTTAGCAATCAGCCCCAGCATTTT. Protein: CAWAGQVSNQPQHF.